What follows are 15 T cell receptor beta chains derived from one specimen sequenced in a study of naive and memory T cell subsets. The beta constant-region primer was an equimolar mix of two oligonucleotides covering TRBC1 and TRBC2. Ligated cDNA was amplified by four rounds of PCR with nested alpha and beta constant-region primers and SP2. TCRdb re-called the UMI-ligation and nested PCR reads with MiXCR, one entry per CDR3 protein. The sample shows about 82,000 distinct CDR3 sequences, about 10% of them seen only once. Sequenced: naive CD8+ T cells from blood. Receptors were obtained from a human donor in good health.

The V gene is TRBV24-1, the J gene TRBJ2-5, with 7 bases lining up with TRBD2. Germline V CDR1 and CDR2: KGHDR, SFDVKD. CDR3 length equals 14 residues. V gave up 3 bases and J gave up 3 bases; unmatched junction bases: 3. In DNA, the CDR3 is TGTGCCACCAGTGATCGAGGACTAGAAGAGACCCAGTACTTC. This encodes CATSDRGLEETQYF.

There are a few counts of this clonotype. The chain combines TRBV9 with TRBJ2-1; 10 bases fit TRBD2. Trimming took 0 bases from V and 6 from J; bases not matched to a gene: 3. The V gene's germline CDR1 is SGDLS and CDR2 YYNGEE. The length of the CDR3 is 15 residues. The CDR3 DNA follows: TGTGCCAGCAGCGTAGGAGCTAGCGGGAGCAATGAGCAGTTCTTC. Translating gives CASSVGASGSNEQFF.

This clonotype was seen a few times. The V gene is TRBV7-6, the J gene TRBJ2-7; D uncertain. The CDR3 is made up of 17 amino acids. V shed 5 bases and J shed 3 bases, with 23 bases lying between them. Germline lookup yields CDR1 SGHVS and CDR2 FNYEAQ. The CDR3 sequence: CASSQALVRDPRYEQYF. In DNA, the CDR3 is TGTGCCAGCAGCCAAGCCCTAGTCCGTGATCCCCGCTACGAGCAGTACTTC.

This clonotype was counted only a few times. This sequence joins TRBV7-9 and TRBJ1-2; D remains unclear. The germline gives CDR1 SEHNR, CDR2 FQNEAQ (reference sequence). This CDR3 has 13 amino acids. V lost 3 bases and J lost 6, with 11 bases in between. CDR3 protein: CASSFRTRDGYTF. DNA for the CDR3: TGTGCCAGCAGCTTCCGGACGAGGGATGGCTACACCTTC.

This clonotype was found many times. The chain's CDR3 is CASSLELTNEQYF. Written as DNA, the CDR3 is TGTGCCAGCAGTTTAGAGTTAACCAACGAGCAGTACTTC. The genes are TRBV12-3 or TRBV12-4 and TRBJ2-7; unclear D gene. Trimming took 1 base from V and 5 from J, leaving 9 bases between them. CDR3 length equals 13 residues.

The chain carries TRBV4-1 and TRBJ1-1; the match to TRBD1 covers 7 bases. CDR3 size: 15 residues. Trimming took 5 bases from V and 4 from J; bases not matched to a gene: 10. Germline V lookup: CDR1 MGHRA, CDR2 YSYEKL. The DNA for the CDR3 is TGCGCCAGCAGCACCCGAGGGGGCAGGGGCACTGAAGCTTTCTTT. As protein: CASSTRGGRGTEAFF.

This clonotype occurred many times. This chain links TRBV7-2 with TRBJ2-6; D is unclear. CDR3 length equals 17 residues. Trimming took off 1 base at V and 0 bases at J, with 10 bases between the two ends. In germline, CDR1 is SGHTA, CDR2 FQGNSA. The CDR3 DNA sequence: TGTGCCAGCAGCTTAGACTCTCGGATCTCTGGGGCCAACGTCCTGACTTTC. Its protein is CASSLDSRISGANVLTF. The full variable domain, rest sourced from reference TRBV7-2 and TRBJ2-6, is GAGVSQSPSNKVTEKGKDVELRCDPISGHTALYWYRQSLGQGLEFLIYFQGNSAPDKSGLPSDRFSAERTGGSVSTLTIQRTQQEDSAVYLCASSLDSRISGANVLTFGAGSRLTVL.

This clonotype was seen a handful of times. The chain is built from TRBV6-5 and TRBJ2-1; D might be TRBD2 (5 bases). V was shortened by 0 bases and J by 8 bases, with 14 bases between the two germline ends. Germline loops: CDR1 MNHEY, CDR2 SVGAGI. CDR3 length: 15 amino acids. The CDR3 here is CASSYSPLLVDEQFF. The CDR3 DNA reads TGTGCCAGCAGTTACTCGCCACTACTAGTCGATGAGCAGTTCTTC.

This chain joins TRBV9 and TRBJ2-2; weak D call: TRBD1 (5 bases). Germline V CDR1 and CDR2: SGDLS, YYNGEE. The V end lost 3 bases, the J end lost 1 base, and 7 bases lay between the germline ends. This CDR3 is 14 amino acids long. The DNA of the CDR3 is TGTGCCAGCAGCGGCGACAGGAACACCGGGGAGCTGTTTTTT. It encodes CASSGDRNTGELFF.

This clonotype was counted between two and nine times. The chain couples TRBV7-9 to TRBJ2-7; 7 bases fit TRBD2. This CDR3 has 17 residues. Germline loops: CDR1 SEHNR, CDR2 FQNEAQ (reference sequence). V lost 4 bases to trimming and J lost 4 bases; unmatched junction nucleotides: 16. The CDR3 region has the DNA TGTGCCAGCAGCTCAAATCGTAAAGCGGGGACCATATACGAGCAGTACTTC. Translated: CASSSNRKAGTIYEQYF.

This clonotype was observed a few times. The CDR3 loop is CASTTTTPNEQFF. CDR3 coding DNA: TGTGCCAGCACCACTACTACCCCGAATGAGCAGTTCTTC. This chain connects TRBV6-1 to TRBJ2-1; D call uncertain. The CDR3 sequence is 13 residues long. CDR1 is MNHNS and CDR2 is SASEGT in the germline V gene. Trimming shortened V by 7 bases and J by 7 bases, and 14 bases separated the two germline ends.

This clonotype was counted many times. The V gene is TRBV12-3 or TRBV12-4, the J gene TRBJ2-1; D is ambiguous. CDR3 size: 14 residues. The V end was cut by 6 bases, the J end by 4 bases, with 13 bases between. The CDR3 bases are TGTGCCAGCAGCCTGCTGGCAGGTTACAATGAGCAGTTCTTC. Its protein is CASSLLAGYNEQFF.

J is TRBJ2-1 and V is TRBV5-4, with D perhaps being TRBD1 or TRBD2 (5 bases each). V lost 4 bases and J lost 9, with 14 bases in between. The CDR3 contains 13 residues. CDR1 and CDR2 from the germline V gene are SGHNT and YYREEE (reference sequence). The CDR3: CASSPNWGTEQFF. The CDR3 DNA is TGTGCCAGCAGCCCCAATTGGGGGACTGAGCAGTTCTTC.

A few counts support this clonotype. CDR3 residues: CASSAPSGDTDTQYF. In DNA, the CDR3 is TGTGCCAGCAGCGCGCCTAGCGGAGACACAGATACGCAGTATTTT. V gene TRBV5-4 combines with J gene TRBJ2-3; the match to TRBD2 covers 7 bases. The V segment lost 4 bases and the J segment 2 bases; nucleotides outside the gene matches: 7. CDR3 length: 15 amino acids. In germline, CDR1 is SGHNT, CDR2 YYREEE (reference sequence). Looking up the rest from reference TRBV5-4 and TRBJ2-3 gives the full variable domain: ETGVTQSPTHLIKTRGQQVTLRCSSQSGHNTVSWYQQALGQGPQFIFQYYREEENGRGNFPPRFSGLQFPNYSSELNVNALELDDSALYLCASSAPSGDTDTQYFGPGTRLTVL.

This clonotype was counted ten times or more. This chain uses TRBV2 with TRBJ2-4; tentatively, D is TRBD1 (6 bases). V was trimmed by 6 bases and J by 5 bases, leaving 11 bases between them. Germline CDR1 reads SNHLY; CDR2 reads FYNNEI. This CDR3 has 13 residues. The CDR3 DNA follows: TGTGCCAGCAGACCCAGACAGGAAAACATTCAGTACTTC. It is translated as CASRPRQENIQYF. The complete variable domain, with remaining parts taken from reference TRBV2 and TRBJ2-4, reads EPEVTQTPSHQVTQMGQEVILRCVPISNHLYFYWYRQILGQKVEFLVSFYNNEISEKSEIFDDQFSVERPDGSNFTLKIRSTKLEDSAMYFCASRPRQENIQYFGAGTRLSVL.